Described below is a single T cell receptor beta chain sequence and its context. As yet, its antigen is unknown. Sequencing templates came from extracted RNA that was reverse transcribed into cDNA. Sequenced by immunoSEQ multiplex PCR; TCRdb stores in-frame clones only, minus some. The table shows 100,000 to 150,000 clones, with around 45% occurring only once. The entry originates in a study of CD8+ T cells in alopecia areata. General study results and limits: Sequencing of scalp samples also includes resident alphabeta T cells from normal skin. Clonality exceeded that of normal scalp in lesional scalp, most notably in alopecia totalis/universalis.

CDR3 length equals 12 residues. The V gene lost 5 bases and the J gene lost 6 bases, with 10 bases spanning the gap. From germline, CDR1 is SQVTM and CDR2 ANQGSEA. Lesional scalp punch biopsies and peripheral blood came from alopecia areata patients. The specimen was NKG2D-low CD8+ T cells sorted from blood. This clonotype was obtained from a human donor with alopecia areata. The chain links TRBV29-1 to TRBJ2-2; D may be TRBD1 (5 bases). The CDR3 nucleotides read TGCAGCGTTTGGGGCAGCTCCGGGGAGCTGTTTTTT. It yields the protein CSVWGSSGELFF.